This T cell receptor (beta chain) was retrieved from a study of T-cell memory formation after mild COVID-19. The germline gives CDR1 SGDLS, CDR2 YYNGEE. CDR3 length equals 14 residues. Trimming removed 2 bases from V and 10 bases from J; junction bases left unmatched: 5. After 5'RACE with constant-segment primers, TCR alpha and TCR beta cDNA libraries carrying sample barcodes and UMIs were obtained. TCRdb passed the 5' RACE reads through MiXCR, listing each CDR3 protein once. This table has 240,000 or so distinct CDR3 sequences, 7.5% to 10% appearing once. The rearrangement links TRBV9 to TRBJ1-6, with 8 bases matching TRBD1. The origin of this receptor is a man younger than 35 who had mild COVID-19 (a few samples of this study predate the infection). Cell type and time point are not known. The sequencing sample was made of PBMCs or a T cell subset sorted from them (not recorded which). The CDR3 coding sequence is TGTGCCAGCAGCGTCGGACAGGGAAAATCACCCCTCCACTTT. Translation: CASSVGQGKSPLHF.